This TCR beta chain was obtained from a study of identical twins. cDNA molecules carried unique molecular identifiers, and template switching added a universal primer site. MiXCR was run by TCRdb on the 5' RACE reads, yielding one entry per CDR3 protein. This sample has 300,000 or so distinct CDR3 sequences; just under 9.5% occur once, and the top ten carry approximately 7%. V shed 0 bases and J shed 4 bases, with 6 bases lying between them. This CDR3 is built from 13 residues. Germline V gene data show CDR1 as ENHRY and CDR2 as SYGVKD. The data also belong to a second study, concerning yellow fever vaccine responses in identical twins.

The specimen sequenced was CD8+ T cells sorted from blood. This clonotype was sampled from a woman between 18 and 29 years old in good health. The chain links TRBV10-3 to TRBJ1-2; unclear D gene. DNA of the CDR3: TGTGCCATCAGTGAGTCGTCTGTCTATGGCTACACCTTC. It is translated as CAISESSVYGYTF.